Following are 5 T cell receptor beta chains from one sample sequenced in a study of human T cells and chemical hapten exposure. TCRdb itself ran the RACE reads through MiXCR, one entry per CDR3 protein. This sample has some 83,000 distinct CDR3 sequences; approximately 11% occur once, and the top ten carry approximately 4.6%. Sample time point: patch test 1, 2 weeks after DPC sensitization. The treatment is: therapeutic diphenylcyclopropenone sensitization with weekly scalp DPC. The input for sequencing was whole blood, taken in connection with sensitization to the hapten diphenylcyclopropenone (DPC). The source of these receptors is a woman aged 50 to 60 with alopecia areata. Some clones in this sample may be carry-over from other donors' samples.

The sample holds a few counts of this clonotype. This chain connects TRBV20-1 to TRBJ2-7, with 11 positions matching TRBD2. The length of the CDR3 is 16 residues. The ends lost 3 bases at V and 2 bases at J; junction bases unmatched: 9. Germline values: CDR1 DFQATT, CDR2 SNEGSKA (reference sequence). Here the CDR3 DNA reads TGCAGTGCTAGGAGTCTAGCGGGAGGAACCCCCTACGAGCAGTACTTC. Amino acids: CSARSLAGGTPYEQYF.

This clonotype is termed medium-sized. The chain carries TRBV10-3 and TRBJ1-4; TRBD1 is a possible D gene (5 bases). V lost 1 base and J 2 bases, leaving 14 bases between the germline ends. The CDR3 has 17 amino acids. CDR1 and CDR2 from the germline V gene are ENHRY and SYGVKD. For the CDR3, the DNA is TGTGCCATCAGTGAGTTCGGACATCCCGGGACTAATGAAAAACTGTTTTTT. It codes for CAISEFGHPGTNEKLFF.

This clonotype was seen at least ten times. The J gene is TRBJ2-7, the V gene TRBV20-1, with TRBD2 identical over 8 bases. Germline trimming cut 3 bases from V and 4 bases from J; bases unmatched to any gene: 20. Germline loops: CDR1 DFQATT, CDR2 SNEGSKA (reference sequence). The CDR3 sequence is 18 residues long. CDR3 region: CSARRSAGGLPQTYEQYF. DNA for the CDR3: TGCAGTGCTAGGAGGAGCGCGGGAGGCCTTCCTCAGACGTACGAGCAGTACTTC.

This clonotype was observed many times. The rearrangement links TRBV12-3 or TRBV12-4 to TRBJ1-5, with TRBD1 identical over 7 bases. Trimming took 2 bases from V and 3 from J; bases not matched to a gene: 10. CDR3 length: 17 residues. CDR3 protein: CASSLRFRGQHNQPQHF. The CDR3 DNA follows: TGTGCCAGCAGTTTAAGGTTTCGGGGACAGCACAATCAGCCCCAGCATTTT.

This clonotype appeared a few times. V usage is TRBV4-1 and J usage is TRBJ1-1; unclear D gene. CDR3 length equals 15 residues. Trimming took off 0 bases at V and 6 bases at J, with 14 bases between the two ends. Germline lookup yields CDR1 MGHRA and CDR2 YSYEKL. As DNA, the CDR3 is TGCGCCAGCAGCCAAGATAGCGGGTTTTCCGCTGAAGCTTTCTTT. It codes for CASSQDSGFSAEAFF.